The 15 T cell receptor beta chains in this list originate from one sample, sequenced in a study of blood T cell repertoires in COVID-19. Repertoires were generated with immunoSEQ multiplex PCR, while TCRdb's copy carries only in-frame clones and drops some. Of about 30,000 clones listed, approximately 67% are singletons. Sequencing was performed on peripheral blood. The receptors were sampled from a human donor in a cohort sampled during active COVID-19.

The chain joins TRBV10-1 to TRBJ2-1, with TRBD2 matching 7 bases. This CDR3 is built from 15 residues. Germline V gene data show CDR1 as WNHNN and CDR2 as SYGVQD (reference sequence). With 3 bases clipped from V and 4 bases from J, the junction kept 6 bases outside the gene matches. The CDR3 region has the DNA TGCGCCAGCAGTGATTTGGGACTACCATACAATGAGCAGTTCTTC. Translating gives CASSDLGLPYNEQFF.

The genes are TRBV24-1 and TRBJ2-2; 13 nucleotides line up with TRBD2. The germline V gene encodes CDR1 KGHDR and CDR2 SFDVKD. V lost 3 bases and J lost 5; bases outside the gene matches: 2. This CDR3 is built from 16 residues. CDR3 coding DNA: TGTGCCACCAGTGATATGACTAGCGGGAGGACCGGGGAGCTGTTTTTT. Its protein product is CATSDMTSGRTGELFF.

This clone was seen only once. The CDR3 sequence is CASSSVTGVSYEQYF. The DNA for the CDR3 is TGTGCCAGCAGCTCCGTGACAGGGGTTTCCTACGAGCAGTACTTC. V and J are TRBV7-9 and TRBJ2-7; 8 bases match TRBD1. The CDR3 is 15 amino acids. Trimming removed 4 bases from V and 1 base from J; junction bases left unmatched: 6. Germline CDR1 and CDR2: SEHNR and FQNEAQ (reference sequence).

The chain combines TRBV3-1 (or the pseudogene TRBV3-2) with TRBJ1-1; a possible D gene is TRBD1 (6 bases). The CDR3 has 13 amino acids. Germline loops: CDR1 LGHDT, CDR2 YNNKEL (reference sequence). V was clipped by 4 bases and J by 4 bases, with 10 bases between them. The chain's CDR3 is CASSLGQFTEAFF. The CDR3 DNA sequence: TGTGCCAGCAGCCTCGGACAGTTCACTGAAGCTTTCTTT.

The chain recombines TRBV11-2 with TRBJ2-3; 7 bases are a match to TRBD1. Germline V gene data show CDR1 as SGHAT and CDR2 as FQNNGV. The J segment lost 8 bases and the V segment lost 4 bases, leaving 6 bases of the junction unmatched. The CDR3 is 13 amino acids. This CDR3 is CASSWGQPITQYF. The DNA for the CDR3 is TGTGCCAGCAGCTGGGGACAGCCGATTACGCAGTATTTT.

In this sample, this clone is medium-sized. The chain carries TRBV6-5 and TRBJ1-1; no reliable D call. Trimming took 2 bases from V and 0 from J, leaving 7 bases between them. Germline V lookup: CDR1 MNHEY, CDR2 SVGAGI. The CDR3 sequence is 14 residues long. This CDR3 is CASSYGQVNTEAFF. DNA for the CDR3: TGTGCCAGCAGTTACGGCCAGGTGAACACTGAAGCTTTCTTT.

The gene calls are TRBV11-2 and TRBJ1-2; 9 positions agree with TRBD1. CDR1 and CDR2 (germline): SGHAT, FQNNGV. V gave up 7 bases and J gave up 1 base; unmatched junction bases: 10. The CDR3 sequence is 16 residues long. The CDR3 nucleotides read TGTGCCAGCACCACTATTCGGACAGGGGATAACTATGGCTACACCTTC. Its translation: CASTTIRTGDNYGYTF.

The gene calls are TRBV19 and TRBJ1-5, with D possibly TRBD1 on 5 matching bases. The CDR3 loop spans 15 amino acids. From germline, CDR1 is LNHDA and CDR2 SQIVND (reference sequence). The V end was cut by 4 bases, the J end by 9 bases, with 19 bases between. This CDR3 reads CASSNNGQGLGPQHF. DNA of the CDR3: TGTGCCAGTAGTAACAACGGACAAGGGCTGGGGCCCCAGCATTTT. The full variable domain, rest sourced from reference TRBV19 and TRBJ1-5, is DGGITQSPKYLFRKEGQNVTLSCEQNLNHDAMYWYRQDPGQGLRLIYYSQIVNDFQKGDIAEGYSVSREKKESFPLTVTSAQKNPTAFYLCASSNNGQGLGPQHFGDGTRLSIL.

The chain couples TRBV9 to TRBJ1-6; no reliable D call. Germline lookup yields CDR1 SGDLS and CDR2 YYNGEE. CDR3 length: 14 residues. V lost 1 base, J lost 8 bases, and 10 bases lay in between. The CDR3 region is CASSVMLDDSPLHF. The CDR3 nucleotides are TGTGCCAGCAGCGTAATGTTAGATGATTCACCCCTCCACTTT.

The rearrangement links TRBV6-2 or TRBV6-3 to TRBJ2-1, with 8 bases matching TRBD2. This CDR3 comprises 16 residues. Germline V lookup: CDR1 MNHEY, CDR2 SVGEGT. V lost 3 bases to trimming and J lost 3 bases; unmatched junction nucleotides: 7. CDR3 protein: CASSYPTSGLYNEQFF. DNA of the CDR3: TGTGCCAGCAGTTATCCCACTAGCGGCCTCTACAATGAGCAGTTCTTC.

This rearrangement joins TRBV4-3 to TRBJ1-1; a weak D match, TRBD1 (5 bases). Deletions cut 1 base from V and 3 bases from J, with 9 bases between. From germline, CDR1 is LGHNA and CDR2 YSLEER. The CDR3 consists of 14 residues. The CDR3 DNA follows: TGCGCCAGCAGCCAAGGTACCAGGGACACTGAAGCTTTCTTT. Its protein is CASSQGTRDTEAFF.

CDR3 sequence (DNA): TGTGCCAGCAGTGCCAGCCCCGGGGAAGAAGAGACCCAGTACTTC. It translates to CASSASPGEEETQYF. V and J are TRBV2 and TRBJ2-5; weak D call: TRBD2 (5 bases). CDR1 and CDR2 (germline): SNHLY, FYNNEI. There are 15 residues in the CDR3. The germline V and J ends were trimmed by 4 bases and 3 bases, with 15 bases remaining between them.

The rearrangement joins TRBV18 to TRBJ2-5; D perhaps matches TRBD2 (5 bases). This CDR3 comprises 14 residues. Per germline, CDR1 KGHSH and CDR2 LQKENI. V gave up 2 bases and J gave up 4 bases, with 11 bases separating them. The CDR3: CASSPLPSTETQYF. CDR3 DNA: TGTGCCAGCTCACCATTGCCTAGCACAGAGACCCAGTACTTC.

This clone was observed many times. This chain uses TRBV28 with TRBJ2-3; D is unresolved. Germline CDR1 and CDR2: MDHEN and SYDVKM. This CDR3 contains 15 residues. V was shortened by 2 bases and J by 2 bases, with 11 bases between the two germline ends. This CDR3 is CASSLPSRLTDTQYF. DNA for the CDR3: TGTGCCAGCAGTTTACCGAGTCGCCTCACAGATACGCAGTATTTT.

The V call is TRBV27, the J call TRBJ1-2, with TRBD1 as a possible D gene (6 bases). CDR3 length: 14 amino acids. V was cut by 2 bases and J by 6 bases, with 13 bases left in between. The germline gives CDR1 MNHEY, CDR2 SMNVEV (reference sequence). The CDR3 is CASSLKNRADGYTF. CDR3 DNA: TGTGCCAGCAGTTTAAAGAACAGGGCGGATGGCTACACCTTC.